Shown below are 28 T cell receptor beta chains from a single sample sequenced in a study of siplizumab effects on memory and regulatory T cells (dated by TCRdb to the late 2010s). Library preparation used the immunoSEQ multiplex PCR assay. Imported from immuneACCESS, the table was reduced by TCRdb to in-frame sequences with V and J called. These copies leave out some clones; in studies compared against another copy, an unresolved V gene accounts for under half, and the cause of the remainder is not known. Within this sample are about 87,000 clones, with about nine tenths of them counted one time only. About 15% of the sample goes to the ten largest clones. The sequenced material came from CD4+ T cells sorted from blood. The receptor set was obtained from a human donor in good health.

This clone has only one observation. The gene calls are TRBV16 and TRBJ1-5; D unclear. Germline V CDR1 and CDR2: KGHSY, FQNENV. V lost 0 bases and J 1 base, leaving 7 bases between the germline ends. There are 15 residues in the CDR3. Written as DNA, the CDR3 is TGTGCCAGCAGCCAATCTGGGCAGAGCAATCAGCCCCAGCATTTT. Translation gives CASSQSGQSNQPQHF.

CDR3 amino acids: CAWSVQFGRTEAFF. The CDR3 nucleotides read TGTGCCTGGAGTGTACAGTTCGGAAGAACTGAAGCTTTCTTT. This chain links TRBV30 with TRBJ1-1; D gene ambiguous. CDR1 and CDR2 (germline): GTSNPN, SVGIG (reference sequence). With 0 bases removed from V and 5 bases from J, the gap between germline ends came to 13 bases. CDR3 length: 14 residues.

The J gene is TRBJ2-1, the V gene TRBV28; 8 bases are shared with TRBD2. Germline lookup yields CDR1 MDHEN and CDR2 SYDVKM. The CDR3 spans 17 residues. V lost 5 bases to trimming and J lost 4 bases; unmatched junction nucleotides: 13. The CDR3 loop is CASSRGRAGGFYNEQFF. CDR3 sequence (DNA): TGTGCCAGCAGTCGGGGTAGGGCGGGAGGATTTTACAATGAGCAGTTCTTC.

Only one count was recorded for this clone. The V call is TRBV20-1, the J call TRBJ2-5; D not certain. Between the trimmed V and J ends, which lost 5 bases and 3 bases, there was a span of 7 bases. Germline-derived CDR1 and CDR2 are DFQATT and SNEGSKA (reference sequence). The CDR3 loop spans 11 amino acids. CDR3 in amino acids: CSAYQKETQYF. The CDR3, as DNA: TGCAGTGCTTACCAGAAAGAGACCCAGTACTTC.

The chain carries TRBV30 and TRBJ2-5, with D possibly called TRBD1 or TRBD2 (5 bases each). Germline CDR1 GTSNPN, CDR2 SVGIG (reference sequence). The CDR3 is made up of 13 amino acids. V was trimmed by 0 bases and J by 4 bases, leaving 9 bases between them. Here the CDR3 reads CAWSVQGPETQYF. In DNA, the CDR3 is TGTGCCTGGAGTGTTCAGGGACCAGAGACCCAGTACTTC.

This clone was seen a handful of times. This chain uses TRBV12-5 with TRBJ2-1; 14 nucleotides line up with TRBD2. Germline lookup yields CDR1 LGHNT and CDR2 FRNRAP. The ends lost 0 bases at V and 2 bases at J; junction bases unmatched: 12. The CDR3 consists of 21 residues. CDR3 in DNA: TGTGCTAGTGGTTTGGTACCAGTCCCGGGACTAGCGGGAGTCGCCTACAATGAGCAGTTCTTC. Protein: CASGLVPVPGLAGVAYNEQFF.

Here the CDR3 DNA reads TGTGCCAGCAGCCAAGAGTATGGGAGGAATAAGGACGAGCAGTACTTC. Translation gives CASSQEYGRNKDEQYF. The chain employs TRBV4-2 and TRBJ2-7; D possibly corresponds to TRBD2 (6 bases). The germline V gene has CDR1 LGHNA and CDR2 YNFKEQ. The V end lost 0 bases, the J end lost 5 bases, and 17 bases lay between the germline ends. The CDR3 contains 16 residues.

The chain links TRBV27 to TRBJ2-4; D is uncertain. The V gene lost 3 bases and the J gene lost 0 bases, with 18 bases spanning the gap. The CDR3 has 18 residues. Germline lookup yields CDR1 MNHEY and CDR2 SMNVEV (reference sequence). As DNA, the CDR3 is TGTGCCAGCAGTTTCCCCTCAGGTCTCCTCATAGCCAAAAACATTCAGTACTTC. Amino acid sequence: CASSFPSGLLIAKNIQYF.

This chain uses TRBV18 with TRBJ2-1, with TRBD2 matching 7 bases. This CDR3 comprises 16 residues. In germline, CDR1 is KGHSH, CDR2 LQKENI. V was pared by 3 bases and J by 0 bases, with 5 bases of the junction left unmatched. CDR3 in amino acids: CASSPRLADSYNEQFF. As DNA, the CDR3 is TGTGCCAGCTCACCCAGGCTAGCGGACTCCTACAATGAGCAGTTCTTC. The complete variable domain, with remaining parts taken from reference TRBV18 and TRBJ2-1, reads NAGVMQNPRHLVRRRGQEARLRCSPMKGHSHVYWYRQLPEEGLKFMVYLQKENIIDESGMPKERFSAEFPKEGPSILRIQQVVRGDSAAYFCASSPRLADSYNEQFFGPGTRLTVL.

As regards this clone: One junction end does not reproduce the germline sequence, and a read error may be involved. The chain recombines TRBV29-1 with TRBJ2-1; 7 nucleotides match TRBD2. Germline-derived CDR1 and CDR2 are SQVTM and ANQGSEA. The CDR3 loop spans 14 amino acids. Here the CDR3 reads CSVKEWGGSGEQFF. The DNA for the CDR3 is TGCAGCGTTAAAGAATGGGGGGGAAGCGGTGAGCAGTTCTTC.

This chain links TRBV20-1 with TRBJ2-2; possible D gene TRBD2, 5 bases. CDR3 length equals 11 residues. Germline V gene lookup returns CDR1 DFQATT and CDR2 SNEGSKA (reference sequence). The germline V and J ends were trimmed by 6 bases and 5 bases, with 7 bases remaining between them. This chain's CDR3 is CSAADTGELFF. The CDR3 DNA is TGCAGTGCAGCGGATACCGGGGAGCTGTTTTTT.

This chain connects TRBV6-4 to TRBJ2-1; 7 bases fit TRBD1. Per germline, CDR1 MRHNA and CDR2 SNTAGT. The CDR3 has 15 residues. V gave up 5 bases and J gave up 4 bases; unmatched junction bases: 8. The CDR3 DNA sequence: TGTGCCAGCAGTAGACAGGGCCCAGGGTACAATGAGCAGTTCTTC. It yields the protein CASSRQGPGYNEQFF.

CDR3 nucleotide sequence: TGTGCCAGCAGCTTAGGGCTAGCAGAGACCCAGTACTTC. Protein sequence: CASSLGLAETQYF. The chain recombines TRBV7-3 with TRBJ2-5, with a weak D call TRBD2 (5 bases). Trimming stripped 2 bases from V and 4 bases from J, with 8 bases between. This CDR3 spans 13 amino acids. The germline gives CDR1 SGHTA, CDR2 FQGTGA.

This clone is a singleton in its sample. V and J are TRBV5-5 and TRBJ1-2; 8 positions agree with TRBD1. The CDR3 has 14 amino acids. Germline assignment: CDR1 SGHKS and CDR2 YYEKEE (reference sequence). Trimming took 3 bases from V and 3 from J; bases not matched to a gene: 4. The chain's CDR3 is CASSWTGSDYGYTF. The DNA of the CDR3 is TGTGCCAGCAGCTGGACAGGGAGCGACTATGGCTACACCTTC.

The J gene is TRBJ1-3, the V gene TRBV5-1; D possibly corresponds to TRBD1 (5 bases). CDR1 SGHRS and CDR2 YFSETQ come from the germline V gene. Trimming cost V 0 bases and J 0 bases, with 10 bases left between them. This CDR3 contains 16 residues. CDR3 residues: CASSLAGGTSGNTIYF. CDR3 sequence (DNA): TGCGCCAGCAGCTTGGCCGGGGGTACCTCTGGAAACACCATATATTTT.

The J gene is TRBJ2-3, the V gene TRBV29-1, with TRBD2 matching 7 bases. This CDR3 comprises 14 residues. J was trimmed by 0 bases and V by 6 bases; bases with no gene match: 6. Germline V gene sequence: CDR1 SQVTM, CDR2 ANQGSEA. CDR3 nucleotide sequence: TGCAGCGTCAGAAGCGGGACTAGCACAGATACGCAGTATTTT. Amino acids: CSVRSGTSTDTQYF.

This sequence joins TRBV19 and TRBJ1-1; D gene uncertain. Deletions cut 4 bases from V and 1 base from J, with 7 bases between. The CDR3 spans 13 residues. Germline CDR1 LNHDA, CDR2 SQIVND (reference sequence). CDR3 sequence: CASSNRQNTEAFF. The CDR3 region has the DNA TGTGCCAGTAGTAACCGACAGAACACTGAAGCTTTCTTT. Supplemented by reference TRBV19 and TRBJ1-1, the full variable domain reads DGGITQSPKYLFRKEGQNVTLSCEQNLNHDAMYWYRQDPGQGLRLIYYSQIVNDFQKGDIAEGYSVSREKKESFPLTVTSAQKNPTAFYLCASSNRQNTEAFFGQGTRLTVV.

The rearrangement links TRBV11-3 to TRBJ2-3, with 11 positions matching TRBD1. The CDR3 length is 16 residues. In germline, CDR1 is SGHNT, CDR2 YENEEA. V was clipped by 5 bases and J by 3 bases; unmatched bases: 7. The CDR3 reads CASSPRTGGGTDTQYF. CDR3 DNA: TGTGCCAGCAGCCCTCGGACAGGGGGCGGGACAGATACGCAGTATTTT.

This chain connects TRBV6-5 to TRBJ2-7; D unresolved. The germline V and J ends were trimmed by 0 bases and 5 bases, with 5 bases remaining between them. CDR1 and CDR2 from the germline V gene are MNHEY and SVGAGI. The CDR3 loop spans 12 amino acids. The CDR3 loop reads CASSYSRHEQYF. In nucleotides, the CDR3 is TGTGCCAGCAGTTACTCGAGACACGAGCAGTACTTC.

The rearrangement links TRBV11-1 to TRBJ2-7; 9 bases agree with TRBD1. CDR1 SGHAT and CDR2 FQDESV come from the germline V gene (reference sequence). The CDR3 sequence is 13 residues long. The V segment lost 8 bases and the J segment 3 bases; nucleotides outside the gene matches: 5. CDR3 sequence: CASEGTGRYEQYF. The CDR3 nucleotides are TGTGCCAGCGAGGGGACAGGGCGCTACGAGCAGTACTTC.

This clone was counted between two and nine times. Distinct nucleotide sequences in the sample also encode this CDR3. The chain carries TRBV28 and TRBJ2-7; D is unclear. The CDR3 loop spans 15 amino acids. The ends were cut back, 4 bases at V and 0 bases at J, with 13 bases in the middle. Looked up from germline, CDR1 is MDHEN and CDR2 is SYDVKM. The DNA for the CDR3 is TGTGCCAGCAGTTCGGGCGGCTCGAGCTCCTACGAGCAGTACTTC. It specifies CASSSGGSSSYEQYF.

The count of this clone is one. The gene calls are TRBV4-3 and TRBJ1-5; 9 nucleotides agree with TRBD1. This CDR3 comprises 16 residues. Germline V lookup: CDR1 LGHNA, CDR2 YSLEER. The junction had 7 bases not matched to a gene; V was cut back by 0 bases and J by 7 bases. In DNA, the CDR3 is TGCGCCAGCAGCCAAGATCTGGGACAGGGATGGCAGCCCCAGCATTTT. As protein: CASSQDLGQGWQPQHF.

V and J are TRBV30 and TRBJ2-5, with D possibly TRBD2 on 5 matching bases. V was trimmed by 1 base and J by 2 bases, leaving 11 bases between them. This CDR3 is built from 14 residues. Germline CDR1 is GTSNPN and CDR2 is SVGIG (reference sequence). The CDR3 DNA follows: TGTGCCTGGAGTGGGGAGCGGATACAAGAGACCCAGTACTTC. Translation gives CAWSGERIQETQYF. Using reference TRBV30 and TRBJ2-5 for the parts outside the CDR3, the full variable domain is SQTIHQWPATLVQPVGSPLSLECTVEGTSNPNLYWYRQAAGRGLQLLFYSVGIGQISSEVPQNLSASRPQDRQFILSSKKLLLSDSGFYLCAWSGERIQETQYFGPGTRLLVL.

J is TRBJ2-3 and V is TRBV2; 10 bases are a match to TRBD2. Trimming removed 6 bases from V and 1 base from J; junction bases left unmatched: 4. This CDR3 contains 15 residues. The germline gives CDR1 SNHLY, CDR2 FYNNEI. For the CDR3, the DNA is TGTGCCAGCAGATACGGACTAGCGGGCACAGATACGCAGTATTTT. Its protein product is CASRYGLAGTDTQYF.

The CDR3 sequence: CASSLAGRGTSWTQYF. CDR3 in DNA: TGTGCCAGCAGCTTAGCGGGGAGGGGCACAAGTTGGACGCAGTATTTT. V is TRBV11-2 and J is TRBJ2-3; 7 bases map to TRBD2. The ends lost 1 base at V and 9 bases at J; junction bases unmatched: 13. The CDR3 runs to 16 residues. CDR1 is SGHAT, CDR2 FQNNGV, per germline.

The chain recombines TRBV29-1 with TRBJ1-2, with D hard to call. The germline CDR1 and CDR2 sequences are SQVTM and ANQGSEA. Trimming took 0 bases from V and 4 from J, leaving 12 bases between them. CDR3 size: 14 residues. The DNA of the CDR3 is TGCAGCGTTGAAGATAAAGCGCGCGGCTATGGCTACACCTTC. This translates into CSVEDKARGYGYTF. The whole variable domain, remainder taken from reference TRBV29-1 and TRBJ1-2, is SAVISQKPSRDICQRGTSLTIQCQVDSQVTMMFWYRQQPGQSLTLIATANQGSEATYESGFVIDKFPISRPNLTFSTLTVSNMSPEDSSIYLCSVEDKARGYGYTFGSGTRLTVV.

CDR3 DNA: TGTGCCAGCAGCTTGGTTGGAGTAGATACGCAGTATTTT. As protein: CASSLVGVDTQYF. The V and J genes are TRBV5-8 and TRBJ2-3; no reliable D call. Per the germline V gene, CDR1 is SGHTS and CDR2 is YDEGEE. CDR3 length: 13 amino acids. Trimming shortened V by 0 bases and J by 5 bases, and 7 bases separated the two germline ends.

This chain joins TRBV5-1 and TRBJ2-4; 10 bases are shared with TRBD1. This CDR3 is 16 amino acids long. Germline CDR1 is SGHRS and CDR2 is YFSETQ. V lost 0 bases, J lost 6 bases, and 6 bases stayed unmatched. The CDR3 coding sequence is TGCGCCAGCAGCTTGGTTGGGACAGGGGATTTAAACATTCAGTACTTC. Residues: CASSLVGTGDLNIQYF.